This passage covers 25 T cell receptor beta chains from one sample sequenced in a study of beta chain features in type 1 diabetes. The study reverse transcribed the entire isolated RNA, so it sequenced expressed TCRB transcripts. The protocol was immunoSEQ multiplex PCR, while the TCRdb copy is restricted to in-frame clones and leaves out a portion. The data show 400,000 to 450,000 clones, about 15% seen once. Sequencing used naive CD4+ T cells from blood. These receptor sequences come from a young man in good health.

The rearrangement uses TRBV18 and TRBJ2-7; 12 nucleotides line up with TRBD2. This CDR3 comprises 15 residues. Germline loops: CDR1 KGHSH, CDR2 LQKENI. Losses at the gene ends were 0 bases for V and 3 bases for J; bases not matched to a gene: 0. CDR3 amino acids: CASSPPGLAGYEQYF. CDR3 sequence (DNA): TGTGCCAGCTCACCACCGGGACTAGCGGGCTACGAGCAGTACTTC.

This chain uses TRBV4-2 with TRBJ1-5; D remains ambiguous. Trimming took 1 base from V and 6 from J, leaving 13 bases between them. The CDR3 totals 15 residues. Germline lookup yields CDR1 LGHNA and CDR2 YNFKEQ. CDR3 sequence: CASSQGGLNGQPQHF. CDR3 nucleotides: TGTGCCAGCAGCCAAGGAGGCCTCAATGGTCAGCCCCAGCATTTT.

This clone was seen more than once but under ten times. The rearrangement uses TRBV4-3 and TRBJ2-1, with 9 bases fitting TRBD1. This CDR3 has 15 residues. From germline, CDR1 is LGHNA and CDR2 YSLEER. Unmatched junction bases numbered 9, after V lost 3 bases and J lost 9 bases. The CDR3 here is CASSQQLDRGGEQFF. CDR3 nucleotide sequence: TGCGCCAGCAGCCAGCAGCTGGACAGGGGTGGTGAGCAGTTCTTC.

In this sample, this clone turned up a few times. This sequence joins TRBV29-1 and TRBJ2-1; D is unclear. V was cut by 3 bases and J by 0 bases, with 9 bases left in between. The CDR3 has 14 residues. Germline CDR1 reads SQVTM; CDR2 reads ANQGSEA. CDR3 region: CSVEVGDSYNEQFF. The CDR3, as DNA: TGCAGCGTTGAGGTTGGAGACTCCTACAATGAGCAGTTCTTC.

The chain couples TRBV9 to TRBJ2-3; TRBD2 aligns across 8 bases. The germline V gene has CDR1 SGDLS and CDR2 YYNGEE. The CDR3 sequence is 16 residues long. Unmatched junction bases numbered 9, after V lost 4 bases and J lost 2 bases. The CDR3 loop is CASSRGGGPYTDTQYF. CDR3 nucleotide sequence: TGTGCCAGCAGCCGCGGCGGGGGGCCCTACACAGATACGCAGTATTTT.

This clone showed up just a few times. V gene TRBV5-1 combines with J gene TRBJ1-4; D uncertain. V was clipped by 4 bases and J by 7 bases, with 8 bases between them. The germline V gene has CDR1 SGHRS and CDR2 YFSETQ. This CDR3 has 12 residues. CDR3 sequence reads: CASSPRAEKLFF. The CDR3 DNA reads as TGCGCCAGCAGCCCCAGAGCTGAAAAACTGTTTTTT.

V and J are TRBV29-1 and TRBJ1-2, with 7 bases fitting TRBD1. V was pared by 4 bases and J by 5 bases, with 7 bases of the junction left unmatched. The CDR3 runs to 13 residues. Germline assignment: CDR1 SQVTM and CDR2 ANQGSEA. CDR3 sequence: CSVGQGHEYGYTF. CDR3 coding DNA: TGCAGCGTTGGACAGGGTCACGAGTATGGCTACACCTTC. Full variable domain (remainder filled in from reference TRBV29-1 and TRBJ1-2): SAVISQKPSRDICQRGTSLTIQCQVDSQVTMMFWYRQQPGQSLTLIATANQGSEATYESGFVIDKFPISRPNLTFSTLTVSNMSPEDSSIYLCSVGQGHEYGYTFGSGTRLTVV.

This clone was detected only a few times. The V call is TRBV23-1, the J call TRBJ2-7, with 10 bases identical to TRBD1. TRBV23-1 is given ORF status, its function remaining uncertain. This CDR3 comprises 16 residues. Trimming removed 6 bases from V and 1 base from J; junction bases left unmatched: 9. CDR3 protein: CASSTGGQGSSYEQYV. The CDR3 DNA reads as TGCGCCAGCAGCACGGGGGGACAGGGGTCTTCCTACGAGCAGTACGTC.

The table lists this clone with a few counts. The chain combines TRBV25-1 with TRBJ1-2; 9 nucleotides agree with TRBD1. Trimming removed 3 bases from V and 4 bases from J; junction bases left unmatched: 3. Germline-derived CDR1 and CDR2 are MGHDK and SYGVNS. The CDR3 consists of 14 residues. Here the CDR3 DNA reads TGTGCCAGCAGTGACCTGGACAGGGGCTATGGCTACACCTTC. The encoded protein is CASSDLDRGYGYTF.

This chain joins TRBV4-3 and TRBJ2-3, with unresolved D. CDR1 and CDR2 from the germline V gene are LGHNA and YSLEER. Trimming removed 0 bases at V and 5 bases at J, with 9 bases between. This CDR3 has 14 residues. The CDR3 DNA reads TGCGCCAGCAGCCAAGATTATAGCCTAGATACGCAGTATTTT. Its translation is CASSQDYSLDTQYF.

Turning to this clone: Other DNA sequences in this sample translate to the same CDR3. The rearrangement uses TRBV7-2 and TRBJ2-3; D unresolved. Trimming cost V 3 bases and J 2 bases, with 6 bases left between them. CDR3 size: 13 residues. The germline CDR1 and CDR2 sequences are SGHTA and FQGNSA. CDR3 nucleotides: TGTGCCAGCAGCTTGGCTCACACAGATACGCAGTATTTT. As protein: CASSLAHTDTQYF. The complete variable domain, with remaining parts taken from reference TRBV7-2 and TRBJ2-3, reads GAGVSQSPSNKVTEKGKDVELRCDPISGHTALYWYRQSLGQGLEFLIYFQGNSAPDKSGLPSDRFSAERTGGSVSTLTIQRTQQEDSAVYLCASSLAHTDTQYFGPGTRLTVL.

This clone has more than one count but fewer than ten. The V call is TRBV18, the J call TRBJ2-3; D might be TRBD1 or TRBD2, each matching 6 bases. Trimming took off 5 bases at V and 0 bases at J, with 18 bases between the two ends. The CDR3 contains 17 residues. From germline, CDR1 is KGHSH and CDR2 LQKENI. The chain's CDR3 is CASSKGGTAESTDTQYF. For the CDR3, the DNA is TGTGCCAGCTCAAAGGGGGGCACAGCGGAAAGCACAGATACGCAGTATTTT.

V and J are TRBV7-2 and TRBJ2-4; D remains ambiguous. Trimming pared 1 base from V and 0 bases from J, leaving 10 bases between. The CDR3 sequence is 16 residues long. Germline-derived CDR1 and CDR2 are SGHTA and FQGNSA. DNA of the CDR3: TGTGCCAGCAGCTTAGAGTCTCCACTAGCCAAAAACATTCAGTACTTC. This sequence encodes CASSLESPLAKNIQYF.

To note about this clone: Other nucleotide sequences from this sample produce the same CDR3. The CDR3 loop reads CASSLASARETQYF. CDR3 DNA: TGCGCCAGCAGCTTGGCCTCGGCTAGAGAGACCCAGTACTTC. V gene TRBV5-1 combines with J gene TRBJ2-5; D gene ambiguous. Germline V lookup: CDR1 SGHRS, CDR2 YFSETQ. The CDR3 has 14 amino acids. Trimming pared 0 bases from V and 4 bases from J, leaving 10 bases between.

The V gene is TRBV19, the J gene TRBJ2-1; 7 bases align to TRBD2. The ends lost 5 bases at V and 2 bases at J; junction bases unmatched: 6. CDR1 LNHDA and CDR2 SQIVND come from the germline V gene (reference sequence). This CDR3 comprises 15 residues. CDR3 coding DNA: TGTGCCAGTAGTGACGCGGGAGAGGCCTACAATGAGCAGTTCTTC. Residues: CASSDAGEAYNEQFF. Combining the CDR3 with reference TRBV19 and TRBJ2-1 gives the whole variable domain DGGITQSPKYLFRKEGQNVTLSCEQNLNHDAMYWYRQDPGQGLRLIYYSQIVNDFQKGDIAEGYSVSREKKESFPLTVTSAQKNPTAFYLCASSDAGEAYNEQFFGPGTRLTVL.

This clone was seen only a few times. The V and J genes are TRBV9 and TRBJ1-1; 7 positions agree with TRBD1. The CDR3 runs to 18 residues. V gave up 3 bases and J gave up 0 bases; unmatched junction bases: 14. Per the germline V gene, CDR1 is SGDLS and CDR2 is YYNGEE. This CDR3 reads CASSAPTGKEVMNTEAFF. In DNA, the CDR3 is TGTGCCAGCAGCGCCCCGACAGGGAAGGAGGTCATGAACACTGAAGCTTTCTTT.

This clone was picked up a small number of times. The V and J genes are TRBV21-1 and TRBJ2-7; the table's D call TRBD1 went unverified against the DNA. TRBV21-1 is a pseudogene locus. This CDR3 is built from 16 residues. DNA for the CDR3: TGTGCCATCAACGGACAGCACTTAACGAGCTCCTACGAGCAGTACTTC. This encodes CAINGQHLTSSYEQYF.

The CDR3 sequence is CASSRKPGNEQYV. CDR3 bases: TGTGCCAGTAGTAGGAAGCCGGGAAACGAGCAGTACGTC. The J gene is TRBJ2-7, the V gene TRBV19; the D gene is possibly TRBD2 (5 bases). This CDR3 contains 13 residues. CDR1 is LNHDA, CDR2 SQIVND, per germline (reference sequence). V lost 4 bases and J 5 bases, leaving 12 bases between the germline ends.

This clone was found a few times. The chain recombines TRBV27 with TRBJ2-1; D gene ambiguous. V lost 10 bases and J 6 bases, leaving 13 bases between the germline ends. Germline V gene sequence: CDR1 MNHEY, CDR2 SMNVEV (reference sequence). The CDR3 has 12 amino acids. CDR3 in DNA: TGTGCCACCTCACTCGGGTTCAATGAGCAGTTCTTC. The encoded protein is CATSLGFNEQFF.

This clone was seen once. This sequence joins TRBV9 and TRBJ2-1; 11 nucleotides match TRBD2. The CDR3 is made up of 17 amino acids. Germline lookup yields CDR1 SGDLS and CDR2 YYNGEE. The V and J ends lost 3 bases and 5 bases, in that order; junction bases with no gene match: 10. The CDR3 loop is CASSGEKLAGEHNEQFF. CDR3 nucleotide sequence: TGTGCCAGCAGCGGCGAGAAACTAGCGGGGGAGCACAATGAGCAGTTCTTC.

This clone has just a few counts. The chain combines TRBV30 with TRBJ2-3, with 8 bases matching TRBD1. The junction had 10 bases not matched to a gene; V was cut back by 5 bases and J by 6 bases. The germline V gene has CDR1 GTSNPN and CDR2 SVGIG (reference sequence). The CDR3 loop spans 14 amino acids. The CDR3, as DNA: TGTGCCTGGGACCGGGACAGGCTTTCCGATACGCAGTATTTT. It codes for CAWDRDRLSDTQYF.

In its sample, this clone was seen a few times. The rearrangement links TRBV10-3 to TRBJ2-3; 7 positions match TRBD2. The CDR3 covers 15 residues. From germline, CDR1 is ENHRY and CDR2 SYGVKD. Unmatched junction bases numbered 8, after V lost 6 bases and J lost 2 bases. The CDR3 spells CAIRPGGVFTDTQYF. In DNA, the CDR3 is TGTGCCATCAGGCCGGGGGGAGTCTTCACAGATACGCAGTATTTT.

The chain combines TRBV2 with TRBJ2-7; TRBD1 agrees at 11 bases. Looked up from germline, CDR1 is SNHLY and CDR2 is FYNNEI. The CDR3 sequence is 14 residues long. The trim removed 2 bases at V and 5 bases at J, leaving 2 bases unmatched. The CDR3 sequence: CASSEWTGGDEQYV. CDR3 sequence (DNA): TGTGCCAGCAGTGAATGGACAGGGGGCGACGAGCAGTACGTC.

This clone was detected only a few times. This chain links TRBV7-2 with TRBJ2-5, with a possible D match to TRBD1 (6 bases). CDR3 length equals 15 residues. Deletions cut 3 bases from V and 5 bases from J, with 16 bases between. CDR1 is SGHTA, CDR2 FQGNSA, per germline. Written as DNA, the CDR3 is TGTGCCAGCAGCTTTGGGGGCCTCGAAGGGGAGACCCAGTACTTC. It codes for CASSFGGLEGETQYF.

This clone occurred a few times. The rearrangement joins TRBV4-3 to TRBJ2-5; 9 bases fit TRBD1. Germline V gene data show CDR1 as LGHNA and CDR2 as YSLEER. Germline trimming cut 4 bases from V and 4 bases from J; bases unmatched to any gene: 7. The CDR3 runs 15 residues. The CDR3 DNA sequence: TGCGCCAGCAGCCTACTCCGGGACAGGGCAGAGACCCAGTACTTC. It encodes CASSLLRDRAETQYF.